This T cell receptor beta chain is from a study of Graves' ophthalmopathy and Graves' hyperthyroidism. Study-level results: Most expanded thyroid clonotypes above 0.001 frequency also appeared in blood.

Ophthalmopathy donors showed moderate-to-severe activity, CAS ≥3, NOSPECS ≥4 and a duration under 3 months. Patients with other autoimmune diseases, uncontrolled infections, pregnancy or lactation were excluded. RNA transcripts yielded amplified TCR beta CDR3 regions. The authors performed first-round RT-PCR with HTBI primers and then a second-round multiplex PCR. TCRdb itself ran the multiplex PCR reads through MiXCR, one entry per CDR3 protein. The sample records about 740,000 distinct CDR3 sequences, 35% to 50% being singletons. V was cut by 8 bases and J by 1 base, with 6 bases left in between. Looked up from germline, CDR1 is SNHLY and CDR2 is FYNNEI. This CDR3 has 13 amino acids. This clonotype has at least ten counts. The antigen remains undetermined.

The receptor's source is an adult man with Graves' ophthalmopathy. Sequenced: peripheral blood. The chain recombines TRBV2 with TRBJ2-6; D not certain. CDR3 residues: CASRRSGANVLTF. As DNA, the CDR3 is TGTGCCAGCCGCCGGTCTGGGGCCAACGTCCTGACTTTC.